Below, 32 T cell receptor beta chains from the same sample are listed, as sequenced in a study of blood T cells in healthy people across ages. Next came a second PCR, run for about 7 to 12 cycles, which used a sample-barcoded 5' primer along with a J-beta primer mix. TCRdb passed the 5' RACE reads through MiXCR, listing each CDR3 protein once. The sample shows about 670,000 distinct CDR3 sequences, 40% to 45% of them seen only once. Sequences were obtained from blood. Receptor source: a man aged 80 or over in good health.

This clonotype has a count of ten or more. This chain links TRBV20-1 with TRBJ2-1; TRBD2 matches at 7 bases. Germline CDR1 is DFQATT and CDR2 is SNEGSKA (reference sequence). V shed 5 bases, J shed 7 bases, and the junction held 11 bases outside the gene matches. The length of the CDR3 is 14 residues. CDR3 sequence (DNA): TGCAGTGCTTCCAAAGTAACTAGCGCTAATGAGCAGTTCTTC. It translates to CSASKVTSANEQFF.

The gene calls are TRBV7-2 and TRBJ2-7; TRBD2 agrees at 11 bases. Trimming at V came to 5 bases and at J to 4 bases, leaving 10 bases not matched to a gene. Per the germline V gene, CDR1 is SGHTA and CDR2 is FQGNSA. CDR3 length: 16 amino acids. CDR3 loop: CASSIDSGRAGYEQYF. In nucleotides, the CDR3 is TGTGCCAGCAGCATAGATAGCGGGAGGGCCGGTTACGAGCAGTACTTC. The entire variable domain, with the rest obtained from reference TRBV7-2 and TRBJ2-7, is as follows: GAGVSQSPSNKVTEKGKDVELRCDPISGHTALYWYRQSLGQGLEFLIYFQGNSAPDKSGLPSDRFSAERTGGSVSTLTIQRTQQEDSAVYLCASSIDSGRAGYEQYFGPGTRLTVT.

J is TRBJ2-7 and V is TRBV7-2; the D is unclear. The V gene's germline CDR1 is SGHTA and CDR2 FQGNSA. V was cut by 3 bases and J by 7 bases, with 10 bases left in between. The CDR3 length is 12 residues. CDR3 sequence (DNA): TGTGCCAGCAGCTTGACTGTACGGGAGCAGTACTTC. This sequence encodes CASSLTVREQYF. The entire variable domain, with the rest obtained from reference TRBV7-2 and TRBJ2-7, is as follows: GAGVSQSPSNKVTEKGKDVELRCDPISGHTALYWYRQSLGQGLEFLIYFQGNSAPDKSGLPSDRFSAERTGGSVSTLTIQRTQQEDSAVYLCASSLTVREQYFGPGTRLTVT.

As for this clonotype: A much more abundant neighbour one base away suggests this may be a read error. The chain uses TRBV5-1 and TRBJ2-7, with D unresolved. The ends were cut back, 4 bases at V and 0 bases at J, with 8 bases in the middle. Looked up from germline, CDR1 is SGHRS and CDR2 is YFSETQ. This CDR3 has 13 amino acids. The CDR3 nucleotides read TGCGCCAGCAGCCCCCAAACCTCCTACGAGCAGTACTTC. It specifies CASSPQTSYEQYF.

This clonotype was seen a few times. V and J are TRBV3-1 and TRBJ2-1, with D perhaps TRBD1 (5 bases). V lost 5 bases and J lost 3, with 14 bases in between. CDR3 length: 15 amino acids. CDR1 and CDR2 (germline): LGHDT, YNNKEL (reference sequence). The CDR3 loop is CASSEPGSRYNEQFF. The CDR3 nucleotides read TGTGCCAGCAGCGAGCCAGGGTCGCGCTACAATGAGCAGTTCTTC.

In its sample, this clonotype was seen a few times. The V gene is TRBV7-2, the J gene TRBJ2-3, with TRBD2 matching 15 bases. The V segment lost 8 bases and the J segment 3 bases; nucleotides outside the gene matches: 3. This CDR3 is built from 15 residues. Germline CDR1 SGHTA, CDR2 FQGNSA. CDR3 bases: TGTGCCAGCGGGACTAGCGGGGGGATTACAGATACGCAGTATTTT. Amino acid sequence: CASGTSGGITDTQYF.

This clonotype appeared a few times. The chain couples TRBV5-1 to TRBJ1-5; the match to TRBD1 covers 7 bases. The V gene's germline CDR1 is SGHRS and CDR2 YFSETQ. V was pared by 0 bases and J by 6 bases, with 9 bases of the junction left unmatched. The CDR3 runs 16 residues. DNA for the CDR3: TGCGCCAGCAGCTTGGAGGGGGCAGAATTAGGTCAGCCCCAGCATTTT. Its translation is CASSLEGAELGQPQHF.

Remarks on this clonotype: This may arise from a read error, as a much more abundant clone is one base away. The chain is built from TRBV6-4 and TRBJ2-5; 8 bases align to TRBD2. V gave up 3 bases and J gave up 4 bases; unmatched junction bases: 25. CDR3 length: 21 amino acids. The germline V gene encodes CDR1 MRHNA and CDR2 SNTAGT. CDR3 loop: CASSEPPPEGGGPRERETQYF. Here the CDR3 DNA reads TGTGCCAGCAGTGAACCCCCTCCTGAAGGCGGGGGGCCCCGTGAGCGAGAGACCCAGTACTTC.

The chain employs TRBV11-2 and TRBJ1-1; 9 bases line up with TRBD1. CDR1 and CDR2 (germline): SGHAT, FQNNGV. The V gene end was trimmed by 1 base and the J gene end by 3 bases; junction bases not matched to a gene: 3. This CDR3 comprises 15 residues. DNA of the CDR3: TGTGCCAGCAGCTTAGTTACAGGGGGCTACACTGAAGCTTTCTTT. This translates into CASSLVTGGYTEAFF.

V usage is TRBV20-1 and J usage is TRBJ2-3; 9 bases are a match to TRBD2. Germline V CDR1 and CDR2: DFQATT, SNEGSKA (reference sequence). The CDR3 contains 15 residues. Losses at the gene ends were 1 base for V and 2 bases for J; bases not matched to a gene: 4. Here the CDR3 reads CSARGGLANTDTQYF. The CDR3 bases are TGCAGTGCTAGAGGGGGACTAGCCAACACAGATACGCAGTATTTT.

This chain connects TRBV3-1 to TRBJ2-7; TRBD2 agrees at 14 bases. The CDR3 runs to 15 residues. V was pared by 6 bases and J by 2 bases, with 3 bases of the junction left unmatched. Germline lookup yields CDR1 LGHDT and CDR2 YNNKEL (reference sequence). DNA of the CDR3: TGTGCCAGCAGTACGACTAGCGGGAGGGCCTACGAGCAGTACTTC. Protein: CASSTTSGRAYEQYF.

This clonotype has just a few counts. The V gene is TRBV5-1, the J gene TRBJ2-3, with D unresolved. The CDR3 contains 13 residues. Trimming cost V 5 bases and J 6 bases, with 13 bases left between them. Germline CDR1 and CDR2: SGHRS and YFSETQ. This CDR3 reads CASRGPRADTQYF. The CDR3 nucleotides read TGCGCCAGCAGGGGTCCCCGGGCCGATACGCAGTATTTT.

This chain links TRBV4-2 with TRBJ1-5, with D maybe TRBD1 (6 bases). CDR1 is LGHNA and CDR2 is YNFKEQ in the germline V gene. Trimming cost V 1 base and J 6 bases, with 13 bases left between them. This CDR3 is 15 amino acids long. As DNA, the CDR3 is TGTGCCAGCAGCCAAGCACAGGGCTGGACTCAGCCCCAGCATTTT. As protein: CASSQAQGWTQPQHF.

The chain is built from TRBV20-1 and TRBJ1-5; a weak D match, TRBD1 (6 bases). Trimming pared 0 bases from V and 5 bases from J, leaving 20 bases between. The CDR3 runs to 17 residues. Germline-derived CDR1 and CDR2 are DFQATT and SNEGSKA (reference sequence). DNA for the CDR3: TGCAGTGCTAGAGATCCGCGGGGCAGGGGAAGGGATCAGCCCCAGCATTTT. Encoded protein: CSARDPRGRGRDQPQHF.

The chain joins TRBV29-1 to TRBJ2-1; D unclear. The V end lost 7 bases, the J end lost 10 bases, and 17 bases lay between the germline ends. Per the germline V gene, CDR1 is SQVTM and CDR2 is ANQGSEA. This CDR3 comprises 12 residues. The CDR3 is CSAPGGPNEQFF. The CDR3 bases are TGCAGCGCGCCGGGCGGCCCCAACGAGCAGTTCTTC.

This clonotype was observed a few times. This chain joins TRBV7-2 and TRBJ2-5; 11 nucleotides line up with TRBD2. The DNA end is more similar to TRBJ2-7, so the J call may be wrong. This CDR3 comprises 15 residues. Germline V gene data show CDR1 as SGHTA and CDR2 as FQGNSA. The CDR3 sequence: CASRPTSGSIYEQYF. DNA for the CDR3: TGTGCCAGCAGACCTACTAGCGGGAGTATTTACGAGCAGTACTTC.

The V gene is TRBV7-2, the J gene TRBJ2-7; D is unclear. In germline, CDR1 is SGHTA, CDR2 FQGNSA. V gave up 1 base and J gave up 7 bases, with 11 bases separating them. The CDR3 spans 13 residues. Here the CDR3 DNA reads TGTGCCAGCAGCTTAGGTCAAGCAATTGAGCAGTACTTC. This encodes CASSLGQAIEQYF.

This clonotype was seen many times. The rearrangement uses TRBV7-2 and TRBJ2-5, with D possibly being TRBD1 (5 bases). V lost 4 bases, J lost 3 bases, and 12 bases lay in between. Germline loops: CDR1 SGHTA, CDR2 FQGNSA. This CDR3 is 14 amino acids long. The CDR3 sequence: CASSSGWGKETQYF. The CDR3, as DNA: TGTGCCAGCAGCTCAGGGTGGGGAAAAGAGACCCAGTACTTC.

This clonotype has ten or more counts. This sequence joins TRBV6-5 and TRBJ2-5; maybe TRBD2 (5 bases). Germline V gene data show CDR1 as MNHEY and CDR2 as SVGAGI. CDR3 length: 15 residues. Trimming left V 0 bases short and J 4 bases short, with 12 bases between. As DNA, the CDR3 is TGTGCCAGCAGTTACTCCCCGACTACGGCAGAGACCCAGTACTTC. It is translated as CASSYSPTTAETQYF.

This clonotype was observed a handful of times. V and J are TRBV30 and TRBJ2-7; D is uncertain. This CDR3 is 17 amino acids long. The V gene lost 2 bases and the J gene lost 0 bases, with 20 bases spanning the gap. Looked up from germline, CDR1 is GTSNPN and CDR2 is SVGIG (reference sequence). CDR3 amino acids: CAWSTLPTREISYEQYF. The CDR3 DNA sequence: TGTGCCTGGAGTACCCTTCCGACAAGAGAAATCTCCTACGAGCAGTACTTC.

The chain is built from TRBV11-2 and TRBJ1-1; 7 bases match TRBD1. Germline CDR1 and CDR2: SGHAT and FQNNGV. CDR3 length: 17 amino acids. The V gene end was trimmed by 10 bases and the J gene end by 0 bases; junction bases not matched to a gene: 17. The CDR3 DNA sequence: TGTGCCACTGCACCTATAAAGACAGGGAGGGTGAACACTGAAGCTTTCTTT. Translating gives CATAPIKTGRVNTEAFF.

The gene calls are TRBV6-2 or TRBV6-3 and TRBJ1-5, with TRBD1 matching 7 bases. Losses at the gene ends were 6 bases for V and 6 bases for J; bases not matched to a gene: 8. Germline-derived CDR1 and CDR2 are MNHEY and SVGEGT. The CDR3 spans 14 residues. CDR3 region: CASSLGQRLQPQHF. DNA for the CDR3: TGTGCCAGCAGCCTGGGACAGAGACTTCAGCCCCAGCATTTT.

V usage is TRBV4-1 and J usage is TRBJ1-2, with 7 bases lining up with TRBD1. This CDR3 has 14 residues. Germline CDR1 MGHRA, CDR2 YSYEKL. Trimming took 8 bases from V and 7 from J; bases not matched to a gene: 13. CDR3 region: CASGAGLRGGGYTF. In DNA form, the CDR3 reads TGCGCCAGCGGGGCGGGGCTCAGGGGGGGTGGCTACACCTTC.

This clonotype appeared a few times. The gene calls are TRBV7-2 and TRBJ2-7, with 9 nucleotides matching TRBD2. Germline V lookup: CDR1 SGHTA, CDR2 FQGNSA. The CDR3 length is 15 residues. V lost 1 base and J lost 4; bases outside the gene matches: 5. Here the CDR3 reads CASSLGLAGLYEQYF. DNA for the CDR3: TGTGCCAGCAGCTTAGGGCTAGCGGGATTGTACGAGCAGTACTTC. The full variable domain, rest sourced from reference TRBV7-2 and TRBJ2-7, is GAGVSQSPSNKVTEKGKDVELRCDPISGHTALYWYRQSLGQGLEFLIYFQGNSAPDKSGLPSDRFSAERTGGSVSTLTIQRTQQEDSAVYLCASSLGLAGLYEQYFGPGTRLTVT.

The chain is built from TRBV6-1 and TRBJ2-1; 8 bases match TRBD1. This CDR3 is 14 amino acids long. CDR1 MNHNS and CDR2 SASEGT come from the germline V gene. V shed 7 bases, J shed 3 bases, and the junction held 5 bases outside the gene matches. This chain's CDR3 is CASTGQGRYNEQFF. CDR3 nucleotide sequence: TGTGCCAGCACCGGACAGGGACGCTACAATGAGCAGTTCTTC.

This clonotype showed up just a few times. This chain uses TRBV25-1 with TRBJ1-2, with 8 bases lining up with TRBD1. Germline V lookup: CDR1 MGHDK, CDR2 SYGVNS. This CDR3 region has 13 residues. V trimming: 7 bases; J trimming: 5 bases; junction bases outside the gene matches: 6. CDR3 nucleotides: TGTGCCAGCAACAGGGGGTTCGGGTATGGCTACACCTTC. Translating gives CASNRGFGYGYTF.

This clonotype was recorded only once. It may be a read error: a sequence one base away is much more abundant. J is TRBJ2-7 and V is TRBV21-1; the D call of TRBD1 is as the table states it, not checked on the DNA. TRBV21-1 is designated a pseudogene. This CDR3 region has 15 residues. This chain's CDR3 is CASSKWAGHSYEQYF. The CDR3 DNA follows: TGTGCCAGCAGCAAATGGGCAGGACACTCCTACGAGCAGTACTTC.

The chain is built from TRBV5-1 and TRBJ2-1; perhaps D is TRBD1 or TRBD2 (5 bases each). The germline CDR1 and CDR2 sequences are SGHRS and YFSETQ. The length of the CDR3 is 15 residues. V was trimmed by 0 bases and J by 3 bases, leaving 10 bases between them. In DNA form, the CDR3 reads TGCGCCAGCAGCTTGGTGGGGGAACACTACAATGAGCAGTTCTTC. Residues: CASSLVGEHYNEQFF.

A few counts support this clonotype. This chain links TRBV4-2 with TRBJ2-1, with 7 positions matching TRBD2. The CDR3 runs to 17 residues. Losses at the gene ends were 0 bases for V and 3 bases for J; bases not matched to a gene: 8. The V gene's germline CDR1 is LGHNA and CDR2 YNFKEQ. CDR3 sequence reads: CASSQDVGRGGYNEQFF. CDR3 in DNA: TGTGCCAGCAGCCAAGATGTGGGACGCGGGGGCTACAATGAGCAGTTCTTC.

This clonotype was seen only once. This chain links TRBV5-1 with TRBJ2-1; D perhaps matches TRBD2 (8 bases). The DNA matches TRBJ2-7 better at its end, which makes the J call doubtful. The CDR3 has 14 amino acids. Germline loops: CDR1 SGHRS, CDR2 YFSETQ. CDR3 loop: CASSREGANNEQYF. CDR3 sequence (DNA): TGCGCCAGCAGTCGGGAGGGGGCGAACAATGAGCAGTACTTC.

This clonotype was observed a few times. V usage is TRBV30 and J usage is TRBJ1-2; 8 nucleotides agree with TRBD1. The CDR3 totals 13 residues. V lost 4 bases and J lost 7; bases outside the gene matches: 8. Germline lookup yields CDR1 GTSNPN and CDR2 SVGIG (reference sequence). This CDR3 reads CAWTPDRESGYTF. The CDR3 DNA is TGTGCCTGGACCCCGGACAGGGAGAGTGGCTACACCTTC.

The chain uses TRBV15 and TRBJ2-5; D perhaps matches TRBD1 (5 bases). The germline gives CDR1 LNHNV, CDR2 YYDKDF (reference sequence). This CDR3 contains 16 residues. Trimming shortened V by 0 bases and J by 5 bases, and 16 bases separated the two germline ends. The CDR3 is CATSRDQQAVRETQYF. CDR3 nucleotides: TGTGCCACCAGCAGAGATCAACAGGCGGTGCGGGAGACCCAGTACTTC.